This T cell receptor (beta chain) was obtained from a study of T cell repertoires in cytomegalovirus infection. Study-wide background: Alongside well-studied HLA-B-restricted CMV epitopes, recently identified HLA-C-restricted CMV epitopes were also used. Shared public TCR beta signatures pointed to both CMV infection and a matching HLA type.

Study conclusions and caveats: The response measured ex vivo was dominated by TCR beta clonotypes (HLA-C-restricted and CMV-specific).

This clonotype has a handful of counts. Its antigen is as yet unknown. Each CDR3 protein gets one entry after TCRdb re-called the reads with MiXCR. Of 75,000 to 95,000 distinct CDR3 sequences listed, 45% to 50% are singletons. The TCR comes from a human donor in good health (CMV status not recorded). Some clones in this sample may be carry-over from other donors' samples. The source was CD8+ T cells from cultured PBMCs, collected from culture after CMV antigen stimulation.

This CDR3 reads CSARGWGGQETQYF. For the CDR3, the DNA is TGCAGTGCTAGAGGCTGGGGGGGGCAGGAGACCCAGTACTTC. This rearrangement joins TRBV20-1 to TRBJ2-5; the D gene is possibly TRBD2 (7 bases). The V end lost 1 base, the J end lost 5 bases, and 14 bases lay between the germline ends. The CDR3 extends over 14 amino acids. Germline CDR1 is DFQATT and CDR2 is SNEGSKA (reference sequence).